One sample yielded the 19 T cell receptor beta chains listed below, sequenced in a study of T cell repertoires in cytomegalovirus infection. From the reads, TCRdb called clonotypes with MiXCR, one entry per CDR3 protein. The sample includes hundreds of thousands of distinct CDR3 sequences, 20% to 25% of them seen just once. Sequencing input: CD8+ T cells from PBMCs. Every receptor here comes from a human donor in good health (CMV status not recorded). Some clones in this sample may be carry-over from other donors' samples.

The table lists this clonotype with many counts. The chain carries TRBV7-6 and TRBJ1-1, with 7 bases fitting TRBD1. V trimming: 5 bases; J trimming: 4 bases; junction bases outside the gene matches: 4. CDR1 is SGHVS and CDR2 is FNYEAQ in the germline V gene. CDR3 length: 13 residues. CDR3 sequence reads: CASSPRDSTEAFF. CDR3 bases: TGTGCCAGCAGCCCCAGGGACAGCACTGAAGCTTTCTTT.

The genes are TRBV27 and TRBJ2-1; 11 nucleotides line up with TRBD2. CDR3 length: 15 amino acids. Germline loops: CDR1 MNHEY, CDR2 SMNVEV (reference sequence). The trim removed 0 bases at V and 7 bases at J, leaving 2 bases unmatched. The DNA of the CDR3 is TGTGCCAGCAGTTTATCGACTAGCGGGGATAATGAGCAGTTCTTC. Translating it yields CASSLSTSGDNEQFF.

This clonotype showed up just once. The chain has TRBV6-2 or TRBV6-3 and TRBJ2-3; 9 bases line up with TRBD1. The CDR3 sequence is 15 residues long. Trimming removed 4 bases from V and 0 bases from J; junction bases left unmatched: 2. The V gene's germline CDR1 is MNHEY and CDR2 SVGEGT. In DNA, the CDR3 is TGTGCCAGCAGTTGGGACAGGGCTAGCACAGATACGCAGTATTTT. Encoded protein: CASSWDRASTDTQYF.

This rearrangement joins TRBV6-2 or TRBV6-3 to TRBJ1-1; D ambiguous. Trimming took 7 bases from V and 3 from J, leaving 15 bases between them. CDR1 is MNHEY and CDR2 is SVGEGT in the germline V gene. CDR3 length: 14 amino acids. The CDR3 reads CASTYTFEDTEAFF. The CDR3 nucleotides are TGTGCCAGCACGTACACCTTTGAAGACACTGAAGCTTTCTTT.

This clonotype was detected only a few times. The chain joins TRBV12-3 or TRBV12-4 to TRBJ2-1; a weak D match, TRBD2 (6 bases). Trimming left V 5 bases short and J 10 bases short, with 21 bases between. The CDR3 consists of 15 residues. CDR3 coding DNA: TGTGCCAGCAGTCTCTACGAGGGGCGCGGGGACGAGCAGTTCTTC. This sequence encodes CASSLYEGRGDEQFF.

This chain uses TRBV2 with TRBJ2-1; TRBD2 aligns across 15 bases. Germline V gene sequence: CDR1 SNHLY, CDR2 FYNNEI. J was trimmed by 3 bases and V by 4 bases; bases with no gene match: 13. The CDR3 contains 20 residues. This CDR3 reads CASSGLTGTSGGKFYNEQFF. In DNA form, the CDR3 reads TGTGCCAGCAGTGGTCTCACCGGGACTAGCGGGGGGAAATTCTACAATGAGCAGTTCTTC.

The V gene is TRBV29-1, the J gene TRBJ2-5, with 7 bases matching TRBD2. Unmatched junction bases numbered 13, after V lost 0 bases and J lost 3 bases. The CDR3 has 17 residues. Germline CDR1 and CDR2: SQVTM and ANQGSEA. The CDR3 DNA reads as TGCAGCGTTGAAGATTGGGACTACCGTAAGGCCAAAGAGACCCAGTACTTC. Protein sequence: CSVEDWDYRKAKETQYF. Using reference TRBV29-1 and TRBJ2-5 for the parts outside the CDR3, the full variable domain is SAVISQKPSRDICQRGTSLTIQCQVDSQVTMMFWYRQQPGQSLTLIATANQGSEATYESGFVIDKFPISRPNLTFSTLTVSNMSPEDSSIYLCSVEDWDYRKAKETQYFGPGTRLLVL.

V usage is TRBV25-1 and J usage is TRBJ2-6, with 10 nucleotides matching TRBD1. The ends lost 8 bases at V and 4 bases at J; junction bases unmatched: 8. Looked up from germline, CDR1 is MGHDK and CDR2 is SYGVNS. This CDR3 has 16 residues. CDR3 DNA: TGTGCCAGCGTATTCGGGACAGGGGACGGGGCCAACGTCCTGACTTTC. Translated: CASVFGTGDGANVLTF.

In this sample, this clonotype turned up a few times. The genes are TRBV6-5 and TRBJ1-1; no reliable D call. V lost 0 bases and J lost 4, with 12 bases in between. This CDR3 region has 15 residues. Germline V gene sequence: CDR1 MNHEY, CDR2 SVGAGI. The CDR3 here is CASSYSIPPSTEAFF. The CDR3 DNA reads as TGTGCCAGCAGTTACTCGATCCCCCCCAGCACTGAAGCTTTCTTT.

This clonotype was observed many times. This chain connects TRBV7-2 to TRBJ1-3; no clear D gene. Trimming removed 0 bases from V and 2 bases from J, with 8 bases in between. The V gene's germline CDR1 is SGHTA and CDR2 FQGNSA. This CDR3 contains 15 residues. The CDR3 sequence is CASSLASGTGNTIYF. In nucleotides, the CDR3 is TGTGCCAGCAGCTTAGCGAGTGGAACTGGAAACACCATATATTTT.

The gene calls are TRBV5-5 and TRBJ1-1; 7 bases agree with TRBD1. CDR1 and CDR2 from the germline V gene are SGHKS and YYEKEE (reference sequence). The CDR3 covers 15 residues. V dropped 2 bases and J dropped 5; count of bases not matched to a gene: 9. CDR3 protein: CASSLPQGDGTEAFF. The CDR3 DNA is TGTGCCAGCAGCTTACCCCAGGGGGACGGAACTGAAGCTTTCTTT.

The rearrangement joins TRBV7-9 to TRBJ1-2; possibly TRBD1 for D (5 bases). The CDR3 contains 14 residues. Germline-derived CDR1 and CDR2 are SEHNR and FQNEAQ (reference sequence). V was trimmed by 5 bases and J by 4 bases, leaving 14 bases between them. The CDR3 protein is CASSGPTGPYGYTF. The CDR3 DNA reads as TGTGCCAGCAGCGGCCCTACGGGGCCCTATGGCTACACCTTC.

The V gene is TRBV20-1, the J gene TRBJ1-1; D unclear. Trimming took 0 bases from V and 1 from J, leaving 15 bases between them. The CDR3 totals 16 residues. Germline lookup yields CDR1 DFQATT and CDR2 SNEGSKA (reference sequence). CDR3 in DNA: TGCAGTGCTAGAGATCGCGAAGGGCTACGGAACACTGAAGCTTTCTTT. Amino acid sequence: CSARDREGLRNTEAFF.

Concerning this clonotype: One end of the junction does not line up with germline, which may come from a read error. The CDR3 DNA is TGTGCCAGCAGTTCGGGACTAGCGGGGGGGATCACAGATATGCAGTATTTT. This codes for CASSSGLAGGITDMQYF. The rearrangement links TRBV9 to TRBJ2-3; 16 bases map to TRBD2. The CDR3 sequence is 17 residues long. Germline V gene sequence: CDR1 SGDLS, CDR2 YYNGEE. Filled out from reference TRBV9 and TRBJ2-3, the complete variable domain reads DSGVTQTPKHLITATGQRVTLRCSPRSGDLSVYWYQQSLDQGLQFLIQYYNGEERAKGNILERFSAQQFPDLHSELNLSSLELGDSALYFCASSSGLAGGITDMQYFGPGTRLTVL.

This clonotype was counted ten times or more. This chain joins TRBV7-2 and TRBJ2-5; tentative D call: TRBD1 (6 bases). Trimming pared 3 bases from V and 5 bases from J, leaving 13 bases between. The CDR3 has 14 residues. Germline V gives CDR1 SGHTA, CDR2 FQGNSA. The CDR3 DNA reads as TGTGCCAGCAGCTTCGACAGGTGGTGGGAGACCCAGTACTTC. As protein: CASSFDRWWETQYF.

The V call is TRBV28, the J call TRBJ2-7; TRBD1 agrees at 11 bases. Losses at the gene ends were 3 bases for V and 4 bases for J; bases not matched to a gene: 11. Germline V gene lookup returns CDR1 MDHEN and CDR2 SYDVKM. The CDR3 extends over 17 amino acids. The CDR3 reads CASSFRLGQGAMYEQYV. CDR3 bases: TGTGCCAGCAGTTTCAGACTCGGACAGGGGGCGATGTACGAGCAGTACGTC.

As regards this clonotype: It may be a read error: a sequence one base away is much more abundant. The chain couples TRBV7-9 to TRBJ2-7; 8 bases align to TRBD1. CDR3 length: 14 amino acids. CDR1 SEHNR and CDR2 FQNEAQ come from the germline V gene (reference sequence). Here the CDR3 DNA reads TGTGCCAACAGCTCGCCGGGACAGGCCTACGAGCAGTACTTC. Its translation: CANSSPGQAYEQYF.

This clonotype was seen at least ten times. The chain combines TRBV11-3 with TRBJ2-2; the D is unclear. Looked up from germline, CDR1 is SGHNT and CDR2 is YENEEA. Trimming left V 3 bases short and J 1 base short, with 9 bases between. The CDR3 totals 15 residues. The CDR3 DNA reads TGTGCCAGCAGCTTTTACGCAGGGAACACCGGGGAGCTGTTTTTT. This translates into CASSFYAGNTGELFF.

This clonotype was counted at least ten times. This rearrangement joins TRBV14 to TRBJ2-1; D gene uncertain. The germline V and J ends were trimmed by 4 bases and 6 bases, with 10 bases remaining between them. Germline lookup yields CDR1 SGHDN and CDR2 FVKESK. The CDR3 totals 13 residues. CDR3 residues: CASSPTRANEQFF. The DNA for the CDR3 is TGTGCCAGCAGCCCGACCCGAGCCAATGAGCAGTTCTTC.